This TCR beta chain came from a study of T cell repertoires in cytomegalovirus infection. The CDR3 consists of 14 residues. Germline V gives CDR1 DFQATT, CDR2 SNEGSKA (reference sequence). V shed 6 bases, J shed 1 base, and the junction held 6 bases outside the gene matches. This clonotype was observed a few times. Antigen specificity is unknown. Findings and limits, study-wide: It was HLA-C-restricted CMV-specific TCR beta clonotypes that dominated the response ex vivo.

One entry per CDR3 protein, called by TCRdb with MiXCR from the reads. The sample holds approximately 130,000 distinct CDR3 sequences, 24% seen once. Material: PBMCs, sequenced either directly or after in vitro stimulation (not recorded which). V is TRBV20-1 and J is TRBJ1-1; 9 bases line up with TRBD1. This receptor was identified in a human donor in good health (CMV status not recorded). Some clones in this sample may be carry-over from other donors' samples. The CDR3 protein is CSARNRGRNTEAFF. The CDR3 region has the DNA TGCAGTGCGAGAAACAGGGGGCGGAACACTGAAGCTTTCTTT.